This T cell receptor (beta chain) originates from a study of cytotoxic CD8 clonotypes in ibrutinib-treated CLL. Overall study: Patient counts were 11 relapsed/refractory, roughly 15 treatment-naive and 17 to 18 IGHV unmutated.

The planned depth of sequencing spanned 1 in 200,000 to 1 in 1 million T cells. Measured with immunoSEQ multiplex PCR; TCRdb has only the in-frame clones, and not every one. The sample lists more than 110,000 clones, about 76% seen once, with around 5% in the top ten. The CDR3 contains 13 residues. Per the germline V gene, CDR1 is SGDLS and CDR2 is YYNGEE. V was clipped by 3 bases and J by 6 bases, with 11 bases between them. This material consisted of PBMCs, taken after 24 months of ibrutinib treatment. J is TRBJ2-3 and V is TRBV9; unclear D gene. This clonotype originated in a human donor with chronic lymphocytic leukemia. The CDR3 DNA is TGTGCCAGCAGCGGGACCCCCGAGGATACGCAGTATTTT. Its translation: CASSGTPEDTQYF.